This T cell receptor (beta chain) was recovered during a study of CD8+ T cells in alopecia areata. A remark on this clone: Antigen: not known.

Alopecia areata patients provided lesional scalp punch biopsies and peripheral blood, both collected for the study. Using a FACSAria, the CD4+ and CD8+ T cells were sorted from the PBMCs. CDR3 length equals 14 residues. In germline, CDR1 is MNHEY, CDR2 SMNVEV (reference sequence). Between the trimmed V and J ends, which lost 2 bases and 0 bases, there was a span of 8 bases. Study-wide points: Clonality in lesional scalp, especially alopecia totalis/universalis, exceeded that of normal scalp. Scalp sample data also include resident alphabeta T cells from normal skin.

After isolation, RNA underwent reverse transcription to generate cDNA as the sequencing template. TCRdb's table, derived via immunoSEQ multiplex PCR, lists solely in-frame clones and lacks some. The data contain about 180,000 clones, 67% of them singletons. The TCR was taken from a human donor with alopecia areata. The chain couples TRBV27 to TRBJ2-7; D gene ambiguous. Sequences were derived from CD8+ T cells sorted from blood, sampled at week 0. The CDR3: CASSLGRSSYEQYF. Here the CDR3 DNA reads TGTGCCAGCAGTTTAGGTAGGAGCTCCTACGAGCAGTACTTC.